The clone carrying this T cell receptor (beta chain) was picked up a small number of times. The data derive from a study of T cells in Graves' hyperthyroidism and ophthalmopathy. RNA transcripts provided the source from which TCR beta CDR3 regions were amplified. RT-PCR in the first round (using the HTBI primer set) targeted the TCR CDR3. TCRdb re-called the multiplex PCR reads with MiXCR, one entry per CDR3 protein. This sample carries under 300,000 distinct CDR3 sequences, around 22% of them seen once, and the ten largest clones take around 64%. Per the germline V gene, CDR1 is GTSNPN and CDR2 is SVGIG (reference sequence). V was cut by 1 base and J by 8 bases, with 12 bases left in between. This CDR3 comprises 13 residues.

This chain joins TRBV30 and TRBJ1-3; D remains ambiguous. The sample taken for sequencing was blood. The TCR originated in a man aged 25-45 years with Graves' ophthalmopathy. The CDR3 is CAWSDQDRDTIYF. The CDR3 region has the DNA TGTGCCTGGAGTGACCAAGACCGGGACACCATATATTTT.